This T cell receptor beta chain was recovered during a study of patients and donors after allogeneic stem cell transplantation. TCRdb reprocessed the RT-PCR reads via MiXCR and lists one record per CDR3 protein. The profile covers approximately 33,000 distinct CDR3 sequences, with around 6.8% appearing a single time and roughly 36% taken by the ten largest. Germline V gene sequence: CDR1 DFQATT, CDR2 SNEGSKA (reference sequence). V gave up 3 bases and J gave up 2 bases, with 9 bases separating them. There are 13 residues in the CDR3. The table lists this clonotype with many counts. Specimen: blood, either unsorted or a sorted T cell fraction (not recorded which). The receptor's source is a human donor who was either an allogeneic HSCT recipient or a stem cell or donor lymphocyte infusion donor (not recorded which). It is not recorded whose cells these are; they may come from a transplant donor. The chain carries TRBV20-1 and TRBJ2-3, with D perhaps TRBD1 or TRBD2 (5 bases each). The CDR3 spells CSASGGPTDTQYF. CDR3 bases: TGCAGTGCTAGTGGGGGACCCACAGATACGCAGTATTTT.